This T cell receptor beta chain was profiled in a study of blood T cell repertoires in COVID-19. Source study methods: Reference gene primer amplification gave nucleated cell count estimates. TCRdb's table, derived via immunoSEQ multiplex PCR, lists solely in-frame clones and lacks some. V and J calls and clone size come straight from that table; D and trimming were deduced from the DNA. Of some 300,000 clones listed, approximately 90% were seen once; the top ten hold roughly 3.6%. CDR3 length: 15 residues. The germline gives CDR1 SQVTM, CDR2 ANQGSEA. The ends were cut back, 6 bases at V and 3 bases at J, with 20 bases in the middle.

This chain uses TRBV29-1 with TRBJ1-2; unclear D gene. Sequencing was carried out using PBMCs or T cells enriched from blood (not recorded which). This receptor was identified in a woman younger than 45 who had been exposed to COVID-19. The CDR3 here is CSVSSDVQRDYGYTF. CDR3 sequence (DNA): TGCAGCGTATCCAGTGATGTACAGAGGGACTATGGCTACACCTTC.